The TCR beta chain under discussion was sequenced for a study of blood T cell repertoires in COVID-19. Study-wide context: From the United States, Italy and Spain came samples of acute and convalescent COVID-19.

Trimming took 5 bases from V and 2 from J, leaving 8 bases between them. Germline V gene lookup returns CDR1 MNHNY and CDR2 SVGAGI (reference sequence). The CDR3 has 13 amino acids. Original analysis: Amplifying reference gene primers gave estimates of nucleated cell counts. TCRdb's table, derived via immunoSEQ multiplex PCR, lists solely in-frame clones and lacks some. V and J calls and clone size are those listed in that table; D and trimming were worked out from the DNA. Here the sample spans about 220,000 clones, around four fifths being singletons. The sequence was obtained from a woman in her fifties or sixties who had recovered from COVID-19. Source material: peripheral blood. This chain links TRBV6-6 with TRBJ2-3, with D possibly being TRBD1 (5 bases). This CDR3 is CASSGASTDTQYF. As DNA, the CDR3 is TGTGCCAGCAGTGGGGCGTCCACAGATACGCAGTATTTT.